These T cell receptor beta chains were read from a single sample in a study of PD-1 blockade in classical Hodgkin lymphoma. Some clones are missing from TCRdb's copy, which holds only in-frame ones; the method was immunoSEQ multiplex PCR. The sample records 17,000 or so clones, around 87% being singletons. What was sequenced was peripheral blood mononuclear cells (PBMCs). The receptors shown here come from a human donor with classical Hodgkin lymphoma. Both conserved end residues are part of each CDR3. The D gene is left open where the match is weak. A row's size may be missing; if present it is once, few, many or a size class.

D gene	V gene	CDR3 length	J gene	clone size	CDR3 DNA	CDR3 protein
-	TRBV19	16	TRBJ1-3	-	TGTGCCAGTAGTATAACGGGGGCTAACTCTGGAAACACCATATATTTT	CASSITGANSGNTIYF
TRBD1	TRBV18	10	TRBJ2-7	-	TGTGCCAGCTCACCAAAACAGGGGGACTTC	CASSPKQGDF
-	TRBV28	13	TRBJ1-5	-	TGTGCCAGCAGGGGGCAGACGAATCAGCCCCAGCATTTT	CASRGQTNQPQHF
-	TRBV21-1	15	TRBJ2-5	-	TGTGCCAGCAGCAAAGAACGGACTGTACAAGAGACCCAGTACTTC	CASSKERTVQETQYF
TRBD2	TRBV9	16	TRBJ2-1	-	TGTGCCAGCAGCCCGCGCCTAGCGGGAGGATACAATGAGCAGTTCTTC	CASSPRLAGGYNEQFF
TRBD2	TRBV28	16	TRBJ2-1	-	TGTGCCAGCAGGGTGCGGTTACTAGCGGGTCTAAATGAGCAGTTCTTC	CASRVRLLAGLNEQFF
-	TRBV4-2	15	TRBJ1-1	-	TGTGCCAGCAGCCAAGACGGCCAGGGGTACACTGAAGCTTTCTTT	CASSQDGQGYTEAFF
-	TRBV5-1	14	TRBJ2-5	few	TGCGCCAGCAGCTATCTCGGCAGCCAAGAGACCCAGTACTTC	CASSYLGSQETQYF
TRBD2	TRBV14	16	TRBJ2-3	-	TGTGCCAGCAGCCAAGGGCTAGCGGGAGTGGCAGATACGCAGTATTTT	CASSQGLAGVADTQYF
-	TRBV9	13	TRBJ2-5	-	TGTGCCAGCAGCCCTCACACAAGCGAGACCCAGTACTTC	CASSPHTSETQYF
TRBD2	TRBV7-2	15	TRBJ2-3	-	TGTGCCAGCAGGGCAACTAGCGGGGAATCAGATACGCAGTATTTT	CASRATSGESDTQYF
TRBD2	TRBV5-1	17	TRBJ2-3	-	TGCGCCAGCAGCCCTCTAGCGGGAGCGGCAGGGGCAGATACGCAGTATTTT	CASSPLAGAAGADTQYF
TRBD1	TRBV5-1	12	TRBJ1-1	-	TGCGCCACCCAGGGGGCGAACACTGAAGCTTTCTTT	CATQGANTEAFF
TRBD2	TRBV11-3	15	TRBJ2-1	-	TGTGCCAGCAGCTTAGGGGGACTAGCGGGAGAAGAGCAGTTCTTC	CASSLGGLAGEEQFF
-	TRBV28	15	TRBJ1-1	-	TGTGCCAGCAGTTTACATCTTTCGACCCGAATTGAAGCTTTCTTT	CASSLHLSTRIEAFF
-	TRBV28	15	TRBJ1-5	-	TGTGCCAGCGGGTACAGGAGTCCTAGCAATCAGCCCCAGCATTTT	CASGYRSPSNQPQHF
TRBD2	TRBV7-9	18	TRBJ2-7	-	TGTGCCAGCAGCTCAGGACTAGCGGGAGGCGTAAGTTCCTACGAGCAGTACTTC	CASSSGLAGGVSSYEQYF
-	TRBV10-3	16	TRBJ1-2	-	TGTGCCATCAGTGAGTTCGAAGAGGGGTTGGCAACGGGCTACACCTTC	CAISEFEEGLATGYTF
-	TRBV7-3	15	TRBJ1-1	-	TGTGCCAGCAGCTTAAATGGGAGATTGAACACTGAAGCTTTCTTT	CASSLNGRLNTEAFF
TRBD2	TRBV28	15	TRBJ2-7	-	TGTGCCAGCAGTTCCCCGCGGGGGAGCTCCTACGAGCAGTACTTC	CASSSPRGSSYEQYF
-	TRBV19	14	TRBJ2-2	few	TGTGCCAGTAGTGTTACAGGGTCGGCCGGGGAGCTGTTTTTT	CASSVTGSAGELFF
-	TRBV6-5	12	TRBJ2-7	-	TGTGCCAGCAGTTACAAGGGGTACGAGCAGTACTTC	CASSYKGYEQYF
-	TRBV7-8	16	TRBJ2-7	-	TGTGCCAGCAGCTTAGTTGGTAGTATACTTTCCTACGAGCAGTACTTC	CASSLVGSILSYEQYF
TRBD1	TRBV5-6	16	TRBJ2-6	-	TGTGCCAGCAGCTTAAGACAGGGCTCTGGGGCCAACGTCCTGACTTTC	CASSLRQGSGANVLTF
-	TRBV19	15	TRBJ2-6	-	TGTGCCAGTAGGATGGCCGGCTCTGGGGCCAACGTCCTGACTTTC	CASRMAGSGANVLTF
TRBD2	TRBV7-2	15	TRBJ2-1	once	TGTGCCAGCAGCTTTGGACTAGGTGGTCTCATTGGGCAGTTCTTC	CASSFGLGGLIGQFF
-	TRBV15	15	TRBJ2-1	-	TGTGCCACCAGCAGAGACTACGACGCATACAATGAGCAGTTCTTC	CATSRDYDAYNEQFF
-	TRBV5-6	13	TRBJ1-1	-	TGTGCCAGCAGCTTGAGACTGAACACTGAAGCTTTCTTT	CASSLRLNTEAFF
TRBD2	TRBV18	14	TRBJ2-3	-	TGTGCCAGCTCACCGACTAGCATTCCAGATACGCAGTATTTT	CASSPTSIPDTQYF
-	TRBV7-2	14	TRBJ2-7	-	TGTGCCAGCAGCTTACTAGGGAGGCTCTACGAGCAGTACTTC	CASSLLGRLYEQYF
TRBD2	TRBV7-2	18	TRBJ2-1	-	TGTGCCAGCAGCTTATCCCTGGCCGGGACTAGCGGGACCCATGAGCAGTTCTTC	CASSLSLAGTSGTHEQFF
TRBD1	TRBV15	16	TRBJ2-2	-	TGTGCCACCAGCAGACTTGGACAGGGTCGCACCGGGGAGCTGTTTTTT	CATSRLGQGRTGELFF
TRBD2	TRBV30	13	TRBJ2-7	once	TGTGCCTGGAGTGGGGGGAGGGACTACGAGCAGTACTTC	CAWSGGRDYEQYF
-	TRBV28	14	TRBJ1-2	-	TGTGCCAGCAGTTTACGAATAGGGGGGAATGGCTACACCTTC	CASSLRIGGNGYTF
-	TRBV19	14	TRBJ1-5	-	TGTGCCAGTAGTATAACCGCTAGCAATCAGCCCCAGCATTTT	CASSITASNQPQHF
-	TRBV5-1	13	TRBJ2-1	-	TGCGCCAGCGGTCAGGGGGGGCGGAATGAGCAGTTCTTC	CASGQGGRNEQFF
TRBD1	TRBV2	15	TRBJ1-5	-	TGTGCCAGCAGTCGGGACAGGGGTGGATATCAGCCCCAGCATTTT	CASSRDRGGYQPQHF
TRBD1	TRBV6-5	12	TRBJ2-7	-	TGTGCCAGCAGCCCTGCTGGACAGGACCACGTCTTC	CASSPAGQDHVF
-	TRBV5-4	14	TRBJ2-3	-	TGTGCCAGCAGCTTGCAGGACGGCACAGATACGCAGTATTTT	CASSLQDGTDTQYF
-	TRBV27	14	TRBJ2-7	-	TGTGCCAGCAGTTTTCTAAGAGGATCCTACGAGCAGTACTTC	CASSFLRGSYEQYF
-	TRBV23-1	12	TRBJ2-7	-	TGCGCCAGCAGTTTAATCGGGGTGGAGCAGTACTTC	CASSLIGVEQYF
TRBD1	TRBV6-5	13	TRBJ1-1	-	TGTGCCAGCAGTTCCCAGGGACAGGTGAAAGCTTTCTTT	CASSSQGQVKAFF
TRBD2	TRBV5-6	19	TRBJ2-7	-	TGTGCCAGCAGCCATTCTCCGGGACTAGCGGACTTGAGCTCCTACGAGCAGTACTTC	CASSHSPGLADLSSYEQYF
-	TRBV18	12	TRBJ2-7	few	TGTGCCAGCTCACCGGAGCAGTACGAGCAGTACTTC	CASSPEQYEQYF
-	TRBV7-2	15	TRBJ1-6	-	TGTGCCAGCAGCTCCTTCGCAGGGGAAAATTCACCCCTCCACTTT	CASSSFAGENSPLHF
TRBD1	TRBV28	15	TRBJ1-3	few	TGTGCCACGAAGACAGGGTCGTCCGCTGGAAACACCATATATTTT	CATKTGSSAGNTIYF
-	TRBV27	15	TRBJ2-7	-	TGTGCCAGCAGCCGAAAGGGGGGTGACTCCTACGAGCAGTACTTC	CASSRKGGDSYEQYF
-	TRBV28	14	TRBJ2-1	-	TGTGCCAGCCTTACTTCCCTAGATTACAATGAGCAGTTCTTC	CASLTSLDYNEQFF